This T cell receptor (beta chain) was captured in a study of T cell repertoires and HLA-DP antigens (dated by TCRdb to 2017 to 2018). Turning to the overall study: An in vitro model of CD4+ T cell alloreactivity against allogeneic HLA-DP presented by transduced HeLa cells was used in the study. An average DNA input of approximately 220 ng was used for sorted CD137+CD4+ samples, compared with approximately 1.2 ug for pre-culture CD4+ samples. Of the three donors, two were male and one was female, and their ages ranged from the 18-to-29 age band up to the 60-to-69 age band. The two alloantigens modelled structurally similar versus dissimilar alloantigens, differing from self at one and more than nine peptide-binding groove amino acids, respectively. Overall study results and their limits: Naive and memory CD4+ repertoires were not analysed separately. An average cumulative frequency of around 36% against one allele and 45% to 65% against the other was found for clones undetected before culture. Sorted CD137+ cells showed similar clonality against both alloantigens (about 0.39), much higher than the clonality of pre-culture samples (roughly 0.04). Limitations were identified as the inclusion of only a few donors, the use of a non-physiological HeLa antigen-presenting system, and the use of total CD4+ responder cells.

Untouched CD4+ T cells were isolated from Ficoll-separated PBMC through negative selection with magnetic beads, and an average purity of approximately 98% was reached. Untouched CD4+ T cells were isolated with magnetic beads from Ficoll-separated PBMC, and a purity of about 98% was reached with negligible CD8+ contamination. Peripheral blood mononuclear cells were supplied by the buffy coats of a few healthy blood donors, who served as the study donors. Each of the three donors was CMV seronegative. Genomic DNA was extracted with the DNeasy Blood & Tissue Kit. TCRB sequencing was performed on genomic DNA from sorted CD137+CD4+ cells and pre-culture CD4+ baseline samples from each subject. Of note for this clone: No cognate antigen has been identified for it. No qualities accompany the bases; no much larger clone lies one base away.

Taken from the germline V gene, the CDR1 and CDR2 loops are SGHAT and FQNNGV. The CDR3 runs 15 amino acids, cysteine and phenylalanine included. CDR3 DNA only is kept here, 45 bases in frame from base 1. V was cut back by 7 bases and J by 2 bases, leaving a gap of 15 bases between them. The immunoSEQ multiplex PCR, with forward primers for 54 TRBV segments and reverse primers for 13 TRBJ segments, was used to amplify TCRB CDR3 regions. Deep resolution, with a target of approximately 200,000 T cell genomes, was applied to the sequencing of pre-culture CD4+ samples. Amplicons were sequenced on an Illumina HiSeq System, producing 87 bp reads covering the CDR3. The authors' pipeline ran thus. Reads were corrected for PCR and sequencing errors, and CDR3 regions were defined by alignment to IMGT reference sequences. Synthetic template pools were used to estimate template counts and unique rearrangement counts. Clonality was computed as 1 minus Pielou's evenness. The Daley-Smith estimator was used to estimate richness. Morisita's index was used to measure repertoire overlap. Clones present in cultured samples but not detected in the pre-culture repertoire of the same donor were defined as low-abundance clones. Entries here come from immuneACCESS through TCRdb and include only in-frame sequences with V and J called. Some clones fail to appear in such tables; in the studies checked, an unresolved V gene covers under half of the shortfall, and the cause of the remainder is unknown. V and J calls plus clone size are reproduced from that table; the DNA served to infer D and trimming. This sample gives around 90,000 clones in total; approximately 89% of them show up just once. The ten biggest clones cover about 1.7% of the sample.

This chain joins TRBV11-2 to TRBJ2-1; the D call is possibly TRBD1 or TRBD2, each sharing 6 bases. The TCR sequence derives from a middle-aged man in good health and CMV-seronegative. Source material: CD4+ T cells from PBMCs. The CDR3 region: CASTLGGLTYNEQFF. DNA sequence: TGTGCCAGCACCCTCGGGGGCCTCACCTACAATGAGCAGTTCTTC.